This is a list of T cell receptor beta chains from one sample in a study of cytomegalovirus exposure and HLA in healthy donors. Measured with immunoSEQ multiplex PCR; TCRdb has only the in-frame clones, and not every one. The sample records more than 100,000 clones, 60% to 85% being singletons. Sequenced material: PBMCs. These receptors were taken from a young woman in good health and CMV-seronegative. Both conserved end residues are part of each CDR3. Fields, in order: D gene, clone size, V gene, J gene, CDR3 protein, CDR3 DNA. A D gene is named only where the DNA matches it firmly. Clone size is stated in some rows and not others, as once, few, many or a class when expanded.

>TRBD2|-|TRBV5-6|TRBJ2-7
CASSLASGRSFAYEQYF
TGTGCCAGCAGCTTAGCTAGCGGGAGGAGTTTTGCCTACGAGCAGTACTTC
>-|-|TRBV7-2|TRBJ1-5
CASSFSEGHQPQHF
TGTGCCAGCAGCTTCTCAGAGGGCCATCAGCCCCAGCATTTT
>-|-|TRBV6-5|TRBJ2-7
CASSGDWGAQYF
TGTGCCAGCAGTGGCGACTGGGGCGCGCAGTACTTC
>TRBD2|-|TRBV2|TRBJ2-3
CASQDSGRTTDTQYF
TGTGCCAGCCAAGACAGCGGGAGGACCACAGATACGCAGTATTTT
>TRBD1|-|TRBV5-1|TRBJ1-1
CASSEQTGVNTEAFF
TGCGCCAGCAGCGAGCAGACAGGGGTGAACACTGAAGCTTTCTTT
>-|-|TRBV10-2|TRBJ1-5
CASSPQGGRPYSNQPQHF
TGCGCCAGCAGCCCCCAGGGCGGTAGACCTTATAGCAATCAGCCCCAGCATTTT
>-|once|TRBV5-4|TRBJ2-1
CASSLDLAANEQFF
TGTGCCAGCAGCCTCGACTTAGCGGCCAATGAGCAGTTCTTC
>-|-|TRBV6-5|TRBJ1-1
CASSYYVNTEAFF
TGTGCCAGCAGTTATTATGTGAACACTGAAGCTTTCTTT
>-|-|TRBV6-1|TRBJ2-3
CASSASGYGGKADTQYF
TGTGCCAGCAGTGCCTCCGGGTATGGCGGGAAGGCAGATACGCAGTATTTT
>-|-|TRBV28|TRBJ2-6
CASSLLASGANVLTF
TGTGCCAGCAGTTTGTTGGCATCCGGGGCCAACGTCCTGACTTTC
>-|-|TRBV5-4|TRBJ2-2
CASSFATGGTGELFF
TGTGCCAGCAGCTTTGCAACTGGCGGAACCGGGGAGCTGTTTTTT
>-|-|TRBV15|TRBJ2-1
CATSRDWDQRRLYNEQFF
TGTGCCACCAGCAGAGATTGGGATCAGCGGCGCCTATACAATGAGCAGTTCTTC
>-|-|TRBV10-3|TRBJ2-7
CAIRVGLSYEQYF
TGTGCCATCAGGGTCGGTCTTTCCTACGAGCAGTACTTC
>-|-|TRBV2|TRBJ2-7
CASSYPRQTISYEQYF
TGTGCCAGTTCGTACCCGCGGCAGACCATTTCCTACGAGCAGTACTTC
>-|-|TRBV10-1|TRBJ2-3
CASSELGVADTQYF
TGCGCCAGCAGTGAGCTAGGCGTTGCTGATACGCAGTATTTT
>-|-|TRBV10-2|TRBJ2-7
CASSEALGAYEQYF
TGCGCCAGCAGTGAGGCCCTCGGGGCCTACGAGCAGTACTTC
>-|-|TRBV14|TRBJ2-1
CASSLLRSYNEQFF
TGTGCCAGCAGCCTCCTCCGTTCCTACAATGAGCAGTTCTTC
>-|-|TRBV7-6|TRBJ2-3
CASSYTDTQYF
TGTGCCAGCAGTTACACAGATACGCAGTATTTT
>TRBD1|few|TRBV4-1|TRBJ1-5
CASSQTGQGNQPQHF
TGCGCCAGCAGCCAGACCGGACAGGGGAATCAGCCCCAGCATTTT
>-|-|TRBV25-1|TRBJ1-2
CASSAPGKEYGYTF
TGTGCCAGCAGTGCCCCAGGCAAGGAATATGGCTACACCTTC
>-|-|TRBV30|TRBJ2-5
CAWSRRRGETQYF
TGTGCCTGGAGTCGTAGGCGGGGCGAGACCCAGTACTTC
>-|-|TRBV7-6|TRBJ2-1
CASSPRDFNEQFF
TGTGCCAGCAGCCCCCGGGACTTCAATGAGCAGTTCTTC
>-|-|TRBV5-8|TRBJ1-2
CASSLAGGSNYGYTF
TGTGCCAGCAGCTTGGCGGGGGGATCTAACTATGGCTACACCTTC
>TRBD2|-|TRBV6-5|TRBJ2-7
CASTPSSGNNYEQYF
TGTGCCAGCACCCCATCTAGCGGGAATAATTACGAGCAGTACTTC
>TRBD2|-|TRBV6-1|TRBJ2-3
CASRGSSGGGDTQYF
TGTGCCAGCAGGGGGTCTAGCGGGGGTGGGGATACGCAGTATTTT
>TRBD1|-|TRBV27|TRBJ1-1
CASSRIRDRSTEAFF
TGTGCCAGCAGTAGAATCCGGGACAGGAGCACTGAAGCTTTCTTT
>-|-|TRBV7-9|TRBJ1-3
CASSLPGVGNTIYF
TGTGCCAGCAGCTTACCCGGGGTAGGAAACACCATATATTTT
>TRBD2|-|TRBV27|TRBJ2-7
CASSGTSGSSNEQYF
TGTGCCAGCAGTGGGACTAGCGGGAGCTCCAACGAGCAGTACTTC
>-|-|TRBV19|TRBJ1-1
CASSPQGLTNEAFF
TGTGCCAGTAGCCCCCAGGGTCTAACGAATGAAGCTTTCTTT
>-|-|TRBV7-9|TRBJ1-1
CASSLGPTEAFF
TGTGCCAGCAGCTTGGGCCCCACTGAAGCTTTCTTT
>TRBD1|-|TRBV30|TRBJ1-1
CAWSRQGRTEAFF
TGTGCCTGGAGTCGACAGGGAAGAACTGAAGCTTTCTTT
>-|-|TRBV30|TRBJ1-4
CAGTQGTQTTNEKLFF
TGTGCCGGGACGCAAGGTACACAGACAACTAATGAAAAACTGTTTTTT
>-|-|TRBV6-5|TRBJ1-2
CASKSDARGYTF
TGTGCCAGCAAATCGGATGCTAGGGGCTACACCTTC